A single sample is the source of the 7 T cell receptor beta chains below, sequenced in a study of T cell repertoires in cytomegalovirus infection. These receptors have no known antigen. TCRdb re-derived calls from the reads in MiXCR, one entry per CDR3 protein. The table shows 200,000 or so distinct CDR3 sequences, with 35% to 40% occurring only once. The sample in question was CD8+ T cells from cultured PBMCs, obtained from culture after CMV antigen stimulation. These receptors all stem from a human donor in good health (CMV status not recorded). Some clones in this sample may be carry-over from other donors' samples.

This clonotype has a handful of counts. The chain has TRBV9 and TRBJ2-3, with TRBD2 matching over 8 bases. Unmatched junction bases numbered 23, after V lost 5 bases and J lost 6 bases. The germline V gene encodes CDR1 SGDLS and CDR2 YYNGEE. This CDR3 is 19 amino acids long. CDR3 residues: CASSPEGGKLAEPLDTQYF. As DNA, the CDR3 is TGTGCCAGCAGTCCAGAGGGGGGGAAACTAGCGGAGCCTCTGGATACGCAGTATTTT. The full variable domain, in which reference TRBV9 and TRBJ2-3 provide the parts outside the CDR3, is DSGVTQTPKHLITATGQRVTLRCSPRSGDLSVYWYQQSLDQGLQFLIQYYNGEERAKGNILERFSAQQFPDLHSELNLSSLELGDSALYFCASSPEGGKLAEPLDTQYFGPGTRLTVL.

The V call is TRBV7-6, the J call TRBJ2-4, with 11 bases identical to TRBD2. This CDR3 spans 18 amino acids. The germline V gene has CDR1 SGHVS and CDR2 FNYEAQ. Trimming at V came to 0 bases and at J to 0 bases, leaving 4 bases not matched to a gene. The CDR3 region has the DNA TGTGCCAGCAGCTTAGCTAGCGGGAGGGATCGAGCCAAAAACATTCAGTACTTC. Translated: CASSLASGRDRAKNIQYF.

This clonotype has at least ten counts. V gene TRBV28 combines with J gene TRBJ2-7; 10 bases match TRBD1. After removal of 10 bases from V and 1 base from J, the junction contained 13 bases not matched to a gene. Germline assignment: CDR1 MDHEN and CDR2 SYDVKM. The CDR3 runs 16 residues. Here the CDR3 reads CATRDRGAVLSYEQYF. CDR3 in DNA: TGTGCCACACGGGACAGGGGTGCAGTATTGTCCTACGAGCAGTACTTC.

The chain carries TRBV7-9 and TRBJ2-2, with D perhaps given as TRBD1 or TRBD2 (6 bases each). The CDR3 covers 16 residues. Per the germline V gene, CDR1 is SEHNR and CDR2 is FQNEAQ (reference sequence). V lost 5 bases and J lost 1, with 14 bases in between. CDR3 sequence reads: CASSRIGGLNTGELFF. The CDR3 DNA is TGTGCCAGCAGCCGCATCGGGGGCCTGAACACCGGGGAGCTGTTTTTT.

A few counts support this clonotype. The chain carries TRBV3-1 and TRBJ2-1, with D maybe TRBD2 (5 bases). CDR3 length: 16 residues. V lost 1 base and J 7 bases, leaving 17 bases between the germline ends. Germline-derived CDR1 and CDR2 are LGHDT and YNNKEL (reference sequence). The DNA of the CDR3 is TGTGCCAGCAGCCAAGGTCTCACGGGAAGGATAAATGAGCAGTTCTTC. This codes for CASSQGLTGRINEQFF.

This clonotype showed up just a few times. V gene TRBV29-1 combines with J gene TRBJ2-2, with D possibly being TRBD1 (5 bases). The CDR3 has 14 residues. Germline V CDR1 and CDR2: SQVTM, ANQGSEA. Trimming stripped 6 bases from V and 4 bases from J, with 15 bases between. The CDR3 DNA reads TGCAGCGTCCAAAGGGGATCGGTCACCGGGGAGCTGTTTTTT. This translates into CSVQRGSVTGELFF.

V usage is TRBV28 and J usage is TRBJ2-7; D is perhaps TRBD2 (6 bases). CDR1 MDHEN and CDR2 SYDVKM come from the germline V gene. The length of the CDR3 is 16 residues. Trimming removed 3 bases at V and 0 bases at J, with 15 bases between. The CDR3 sequence is CASSFESGLSSYEQYF. CDR3 bases: TGTGCCAGCAGTTTCGAAAGCGGGCTAAGCTCCTACGAGCAGTACTTC.